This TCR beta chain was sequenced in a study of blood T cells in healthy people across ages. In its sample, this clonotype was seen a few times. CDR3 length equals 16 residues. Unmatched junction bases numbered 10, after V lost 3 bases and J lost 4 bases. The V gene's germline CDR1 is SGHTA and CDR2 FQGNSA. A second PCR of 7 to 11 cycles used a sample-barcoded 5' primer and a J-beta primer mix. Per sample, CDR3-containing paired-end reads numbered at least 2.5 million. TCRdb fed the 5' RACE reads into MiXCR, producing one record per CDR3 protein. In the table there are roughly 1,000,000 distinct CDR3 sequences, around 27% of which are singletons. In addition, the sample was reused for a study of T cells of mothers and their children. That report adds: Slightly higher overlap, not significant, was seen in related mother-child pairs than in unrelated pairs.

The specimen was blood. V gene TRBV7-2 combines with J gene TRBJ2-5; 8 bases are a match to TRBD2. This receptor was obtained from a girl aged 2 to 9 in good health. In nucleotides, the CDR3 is TGTGCCAGCAGCTTCTCCCCCGGGAGGGCCGCAGAGACCCAGTACTTC. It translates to CASSFSPGRAAETQYF.